The 23 T cell receptor beta chains listed next were all sequenced from one sample in a study of CD8+ T cells in alopecia areata. cDNA reverse transcribed from extracted RNA served as the sequencing template. Repertoires were generated with immunoSEQ multiplex PCR, while TCRdb's copy carries only in-frame clones and drops some. Reported are some 120,000 clones, none seen only once; the ten largest carry about 20%. Sample: lesional skin. The receptors shown here come from a C3H/HeJ mouse with alopecia areata. This line is of MHC haplotype H2-k.

This clone was detected only a few times. The gene symbols are mouse symbols. Coverage ceases 4 residues before the CDR3 finishes, and the germline J gene fills in the end. The rearrangement joins TRBV19 to TRBJ2-7, with a tentative D call TRBD2 (6 bases). Germline V gene data show CDR1 as FNHDT and CDR2 as SITEND (reference sequence). The germline V and J ends were trimmed by 2 bases and 3 bases, with 12 bases remaining between them. There are 14 residues in the CDR3. CDR3 bases read: TGTGCCAGCAGTATTGTCTGGGGAGACTAT. Translated, it gives CASSIVWGDY. The full CDR3 sequence reads CASSIVWGDYEQYF.

Worth noting for this clone: Gene and germline names: mouse. The CDR3 extends 4 residues past the end of the read, so its final part is completed from the germline J gene. This chain connects TRBV13-1 to TRBJ1-4, with D perhaps matching TRBD1 (5 bases). V lost 0 bases and J 0 bases, leaving 9 bases between the germline ends. The CDR3 is 16 amino acids. CDR1 is NSHNY and CDR2 is SYGAGN in the germline V gene. The chain's CDR3 is CASSDDRTISNERLFF. Incomplete CDR3 DNA: TGTGCCAGCAGTGATGACCGGACAATTTCCAACGAA.

This clone was seen a handful of times. Gene names and germline refer to mouse. The CDR3 is cut off 4 residues early in the read; its end comes from the germline J gene. This chain connects TRBV13-3 to TRBJ2-2; 7 bases align to TRBD2. Per the germline V gene, CDR1 is NNHDY and CDR2 is SYVADS. The ends lost 6 bases at V and 6 bases at J; junction bases unmatched: 2. CDR3 length: 12 amino acids. The CDR3 spells CASNWGAGQLYF. The covered CDR3 bases are TGTGCCAGCAACTGGGGCGCCGGG.

This clone was observed a handful of times. Each gene name is a mouse one. The read terminates 4 residues before the CDR3 end, so the remaining end is supplied by the germline J gene. This chain links TRBV13-3 with TRBJ2-5, with a weak D call TRBD1 (6 bases). The CDR3 has 15 residues. Germline CDR1 and CDR2: NNHDY and SYVADS. CDR3: CASSDVRGTGDTQYF. Incomplete CDR3 DNA: TGTGCCAGCAGTGATGTCAGGGGAACGGGAGAC.

A note on this clone: Germline and genes here are mouse. The CDR3 end lies 4 residues beyond the end of the read and is filled in from the germline J gene. V gene TRBV13-2 combines with J gene TRBJ2-1, with D possibly TRBD2 on 7 matching bases. V was cut by 0 bases and J by 0 bases, with 13 bases left in between. Germline CDR1 is NNHNN and CDR2 is SYGAGS (reference sequence). CDR3 size: 17 residues. The CDR3 sequence: CASGDAWGAHNYAEQFF. The covered CDR3 bases are TGTGCCAGCGGTGATGCTTGGGGGGCTCATAACTATGCT.

This clone was counted ten times or more. The listed genes are named as in mouse. The read terminates 4 residues before the CDR3 end, so the remaining end is supplied by the germline J gene. The sample holds other DNA sequences that translate to the same CDR3. V is TRBV17 and J is TRBJ2-3, with TRBD2 identical over 9 bases. Germline values: CDR1 MNHDT, CDR2 YYDKIL. Trimming at V came to 2 bases and at J to 3 bases, leaving 0 bases not matched to a gene. The CDR3 is made up of 14 amino acids. CDR3 DNA, as far as it was read: TGTGCTAGCAGTAGAACTGGGGGGGCAGAA. Residues: CASSRTGGAE. The entire CDR3 protein reads CASSRTGGAETLYF.

This clone showed up just a few times. Gene names refer to mouse genes. CDR3 residues: CASSRDKDTQYF. CDR3 DNA, as far as it was read: TGTGCCAGCAGCCGGGACAAAGAC. The chain uses TRBV13-1 and TRBJ2-5, with D possibly being TRBD1 (6 bases). The DNA ends 4 residues before the CDR3 does, and the rest of the CDR3 is filled in from the germline J gene. The CDR3 extends over 12 amino acids. From germline, CDR1 is NSHNY and CDR2 SYGAGN.

Regarding this clone: The gene symbols are mouse symbols. The read terminates 4 residues before the CDR3 end, so the remaining end is supplied by the germline J gene. This chain connects TRBV1 to TRBJ2-7, with D tentatively TRBD1 (6 bases). The germline gives CDR1 NSQYPW, CDR2 LRSPGD (reference sequence). The CDR3 sequence is 13 residues long. Trimming took off 5 bases at V and 3 bases at J, with 11 bases between the two ends. The sequenced CDR3 bases are TGCACCTGCAGTCCCGGGACAATCTAT. Protein: CTCSPGTIY. The whole CDR3 region reads CTCSPGTIYEQYF.

This clone was counted only a few times. Genes and germline come from the mouse. Read sequence stops 4 residues before the CDR3 end, and the germline J gene provides the missing end. The V call is TRBV1, the J call TRBJ2-7; TRBD2 matches 12 bases. From germline, CDR1 is NSQYPW and CDR2 LRSPGD (reference sequence). V gave up 0 bases and J gave up 2 bases; unmatched junction bases: 2. This CDR3 has 16 residues. CDR3: CTCSAEDWGGAYEQYF. The sequenced part of the CDR3 DNA is TGCACCTGCAGTGCAGAGGACTGGGGGGGTGCCTAT.

On this clone itself: Gene names are the mouse ones. The CDR3 end lies 4 residues beyond the end of the read and is filled in from the germline J gene. This sequence joins TRBV13-3 and TRBJ2-3, with 7 bases fitting TRBD2. Germline CDR1 NNHDY, CDR2 SYVADS. Trimming at V came to 3 bases and at J to 3 bases, leaving 7 bases not matched to a gene. This CDR3 spans 15 amino acids. The chain's CDR3 is CASSGTGLWAETLYF. The part of the CDR3 DNA that was read is TGTGCCAGCAGTGGGACTGGCTTGTGGGCAGAA.

In its sample, this clone was seen a few times. Genes and germline come from the mouse. Sequencing ends 4 residues short of the CDR3 end; the germline J gene provides the rest. The chain carries TRBV14 and TRBJ2-1, with no clear D. CDR1 is SGHDT and CDR2 is FRDEAV in the germline V gene. V was cut by 5 bases and J by 3 bases, with 12 bases left in between. The CDR3 sequence is 14 residues long. Incomplete CDR3 DNA: TGTGCCAGCAGGTTATTCGACATCTATGCT. Residues: CASRLFDIYA. The full CDR3 protein is CASRLFDIYAEQFF.

In regard to this clone: Each gene name is a mouse one. The read terminates 4 residues ahead of where the CDR3 ends, so the germline J gene completes it. The genes are TRBV5 and TRBJ2-7; 11 positions agree with TRBD2. The CDR3 spans 15 residues. The ends lost 3 bases at V and 3 bases at J; junction bases unmatched: 4. Looked up from germline, CDR1 is LGHNA and CDR2 is YNLKQL (reference sequence). This CDR3 reads CASSHYDWGGYEQYF. CDR3 DNA (partial): TGTGCCAGCAGCCATTACGACTGGGGGGGCTAT.

This clone was seen a handful of times. Gene names denote mouse genes. The sequence runs out 4 residues before the end of the CDR3; the remainder is reconstructed from the germline J gene. The chain employs TRBV13-2 and TRBJ2-1, with 8 positions matching TRBD2. Losses at the gene ends were 3 bases for V and 3 bases for J; bases not matched to a gene: 5. CDR3 length: 15 amino acids. Germline lookup yields CDR1 NNHNN and CDR2 SYGAGS (reference sequence). CDR3 region: CASGVRLGFYAEQFF. CDR3 bases read: TGTGCCAGCGGTGTCCGACTGGGGTTCTATGCT.

This clone was recorded a few times. The listed genes are named as in mouse. The read terminates 4 residues ahead of where the CDR3 ends, so the germline J gene completes it. The genes are TRBV13-3 and TRBJ2-7, with 9 bases aligning to TRBD2. Germline loops: CDR1 NNHDY, CDR2 SYVADS. The CDR3 is 15 residues long. The covered CDR3 bases are TGTGCCAGCAGTGAGAAAGACTGGGGGCCTTAT. It encodes CASSEKDWGPY. Given in full, the CDR3 is CASSEKDWGPYEQYF.

Worth noting for this clone: Gene names follow the mouse nomenclature. The CDR3 goes on 4 residues after the read ends, and that part is filled in from the germline J gene. The V call is TRBV19, the J call TRBJ2-4, with 10 bases aligning to TRBD2. CDR1 FNHDT and CDR2 SITEND come from the germline V gene (reference sequence). This CDR3 region has 13 residues. CDR3 DNA (partial): TGTGCCAGCAGTATGACTGGGGGGAAC. Protein sequence: CASSMTGGN. The entire CDR3 reads CASSMTGGNTLYF. The full variable domain, with the rest looked up from reference TRBV19 and TRBJ2-4, is GGIITQTPKFLIGQEGQKLTLKCQQNFNHDTMYWYRQDSGKGLRLIYYSITENDLQKGDLSEGYDASREKKSSFSLTVTSAQKNEMAVFLCASSMTGGNTLYFGAGTRLSVL.

As concerns this clone: The germline and genes are mouse ones. The read falls 4 residues short of the CDR3 end, and the missing part is taken from the germline J gene. The V call is TRBV1, the J call TRBJ2-4; 7 nucleotides agree with TRBD1. The CDR3 has 17 amino acids. J lost 1 base, V lost 0 bases, and 7 bases had no gene match. Germline CDR1 and CDR2: NSQYPW and LRSPGD (reference sequence). CDR3 sequence reads: CTCSAETGAGGQNTLYF. The CDR3 bases that were read are TGCACCTGCAGTGCAGAAACAGGGGCCGGGGGTCAAAAC.

The sample holds a few counts of this clone. Gene names refer to mouse genes. The read finishes 4 residues shy of the CDR3 end, and the germline J gene is used to complete it. The J gene is TRBJ2-3, the V gene TRBV13-2; TRBD2 matches 7 bases. Germline-derived CDR1 and CDR2 are NNHNN and SYGAGS (reference sequence). The CDR3 is 14 amino acids. CDR3 sequence reads: CASGDARTGETLYF. CDR3 DNA, as far as it was read: TGTGCCAGCGGTGATGCGCGGACTGGAGAA.

This clone was observed a handful of times. Genes and germline come from the mouse. The missing CDR3 end, 4 residues past where the read stops, is filled in from the germline J gene. V is TRBV19 and J is TRBJ2-1; 9 bases are shared with TRBD2. CDR3 length equals 13 residues. After removal of 5 bases from V and 6 bases from J, the junction contained 3 bases not matched to a gene. In germline, CDR1 is FNHDT, CDR2 SITEND (reference sequence). The CDR3 protein is CASSRTGVAEQFF. The CDR3 DNA, read in part, is TGTGCCAGCAGCCGGACTGGGGTTGCT.

This clone was picked up a small number of times. Mouse gene names apply. The CDR3 end lies 4 residues beyond the end of the read and is filled in from the germline J gene. Other DNA sequences from this sample encode an identical CDR3 as well. V gene TRBV17 combines with J gene TRBJ2-1; 11 bases are a match to TRBD1. Germline V lookup: CDR1 MNHDT, CDR2 YYDKIL. The CDR3 length is 14 residues. CDR3 DNA, as far as it was read: TGTGCTAGCAGTAGAGGGACAGGGGGCGCT. Amino acid sequence: CASSRGTGGA. In full, the CDR3 reads CASSRGTGGAEQFF.

This clone was observed a few times. The gene symbols are mouse symbols. The sequence runs out 4 residues before the end of the CDR3; the remainder is reconstructed from the germline J gene. The chain carries TRBV13-3 and TRBJ2-1; 12 bases fit TRBD2. The CDR3 covers 15 residues. CDR1 and CDR2 from the germline V gene are NNHDY and SYVADS. The chain's CDR3 is CASSERLGGLAEQFF. Partial CDR3 DNA: TGTGCCAGCAGTGAGAGACTGGGGGGGCTCGCT.

Comments on this clone: At residue 10, TCRdb's protein is not the same as the translated DNA, so the protein here was read from the DNA. Mouse names are used for the genes. The sequence runs out 3 residues before the end of the CDR3; the remainder is reconstructed from the germline J gene. The chain couples TRBV1 to TRBJ1-6, with D tentatively TRBD1 (5 bases). TRBJ1-6 is an ORF; its function is uncertain. In germline, CDR1 is NSQYPW, CDR2 LRSPGD (reference sequence). This CDR3 is 13 amino acids long. V lost 6 bases and J 3 bases, leaving 6 bases between the germline ends. The CDR3 loop is CTCRGGYNSPLYF. CDR3 DNA, as far as it was read: TGCACCTGCAGGGGGGGCTATAATTCGCCC.

Regarding this clone: Gene and germline names: mouse. Sequencing ends 4 residues short of the CDR3 end; the germline J gene provides the rest. The chain couples TRBV19 to TRBJ2-1; 7 nucleotides align to TRBD1. Trimming removed 4 bases from V and 0 bases from J; junction bases left unmatched: 4. CDR3 length: 15 amino acids. Germline values: CDR1 FNHDT, CDR2 SITEND (reference sequence). Partial CDR3 DNA: TGTGCCAGCAGTCGGGACAGTTATAACTATGCT. It is translated as CASSRDSYNYA. The entire CDR3 is CASSRDSYNYAEQFF. The whole variable domain, remainder taken from reference TRBV19 and TRBJ2-1, is GGIITQTPKFLIGQEGQKLTLKCQQNFNHDTMYWYRQDSGKGLRLIYYSITENDLQKGDLSEGYDASREKKSSFSLTVTSAQKNEMAVFLCASSRDSYNYAEQFFGPGTRLTVL.

This clone has only a few counts. The gene names here belong to mouse. The CDR3 goes on 4 residues after the read ends, and that part is filled in from the germline J gene. The rearrangement joins TRBV1 to TRBJ2-1; the match to TRBD1 covers 9 bases. The CDR3 totals 15 residues. Germline values: CDR1 NSQYPW, CDR2 LRSPGD (reference sequence). Partial CDR3 DNA: TGCACCTGCAGTGCAGGCGGGGACAGGGTCTCT. The encoded protein is CTCSAGGDRVS. The whole CDR3 protein is CTCSAGGDRVSEQFF.